One and the same sample provided the 21 T cell receptor beta chains below, sequenced in a study of T cell responses to AZD1222 COVID-19 vaccine. The repertoire was sequenced with immunoSEQ multiplex PCR; TCRdb's copy has only in-frame clones and lacks some. The sample lists roughly 99,000 clones; nearly 90% were seen once. The sample was peripheral blood, taken 28 days after the second AZD1222 dose. The receptor source for this set is an adult who received the AZD1222 COVID-19 vaccine.

The chain recombines TRBV19 with TRBJ1-6; a weak D match, TRBD1 (5 bases). Germline lookup yields CDR1 LNHDA and CDR2 SQIVND (reference sequence). The V and J ends lost 3 bases and 0 bases respectively, with 9 bases between them. This CDR3 has 16 residues. The CDR3 protein is CASSIGASSYNSPLHF. Written as DNA, the CDR3 is TGTGCCAGTAGTATTGGGGCGAGCTCCTATAATTCACCCCTCCACTTT.

V is TRBV4-2 and J is TRBJ1-2, with a tentative D call TRBD1 (5 bases). This CDR3 is built from 14 residues. CDR1 is LGHNA and CDR2 is YNFKEQ in the germline V gene. Trimming left V 4 bases short and J 6 bases short, with 15 bases between. As DNA, the CDR3 is TGTGCCAGCAGCCGCTCGGGGGTTAAGAATGGCTACACCTTC. It translates to CASSRSGVKNGYTF.

The J gene is TRBJ1-6, the V gene TRBV9; a weak D match, TRBD1 (5 bases). Germline V gene data show CDR1 as SGDLS and CDR2 as YYNGEE. The V and J ends lost 0 bases and 10 bases respectively, with 14 bases between them. The CDR3 sequence is 15 residues long. In nucleotides, the CDR3 is TGTGCCAGCAGCGTAGTCGAGGGCCGGGGGTCACCCCTCCACTTT. Translating it yields CASSVVEGRGSPLHF.

The chain has TRBV4-1 and TRBJ2-7; D is possibly TRBD2 (5 bases). Germline V gene data show CDR1 as MGHRA and CDR2 as YSYEKL. V lost 3 bases and J 7 bases, leaving 13 bases between the germline ends. There are 13 residues in the CDR3. CDR3 region: CASSHTGGGEQYF. DNA for the CDR3: TGCGCCAGCAGCCATACCGGAGGCGGGGAGCAGTACTTC.

This chain joins TRBV5-1 and TRBJ1-2, with a weak D call TRBD1 (5 bases). V was cut by 0 bases and J by 2 bases, with 11 bases left in between. Germline V gene data show CDR1 as SGHRS and CDR2 as YFSETQ. CDR3 length: 15 residues. The CDR3 DNA sequence: TGCGCCAGCAGCTTGGATGGGGCCGCGAACTATGGCTACACCTTC. As protein: CASSLDGAANYGYTF. Full variable domain (rest looked up from reference TRBV5-1 and TRBJ1-2): KAGVTQTPRYLIKTRGQQVTLSCSPISGHRSVSWYQQTPGQGLQFLFEYFSETQRNKGNFPGRFSGRQFSNSRSEMNVSTLELGDSALYLCASSLDGAANYGYTFGSGTRLTVV.

The chain joins TRBV4-1 to TRBJ1-6; D is possibly TRBD1 (5 bases). The V and J ends lost 5 bases and 7 bases respectively, with 18 bases between them. Germline CDR1 reads MGHRA; CDR2 reads YSYEKL. This CDR3 spans 16 amino acids. The CDR3 here is CASSEPLRDRNSPLHF. The CDR3 DNA reads TGCGCCAGCAGCGAACCGCTCCGGGACCGAAATTCACCCCTCCACTTT.

CDR3 in amino acids: CASSAGTDVYNEQFF. Written as DNA, the CDR3 is TGCGCCAGCAGCGCTGGGACAGACGTTTACAATGAGCAGTTCTTC. The chain combines TRBV5-1 with TRBJ2-1, with 7 bases matching TRBD1. The CDR3 length is 15 residues. CDR1 is SGHRS and CDR2 is YFSETQ in the germline V gene. The trim removed 4 bases at V and 4 bases at J, leaving 8 bases unmatched. The variable domain in full, with the rest retrieved from reference TRBV5-1 and TRBJ2-1, is KAGVTQTPRYLIKTRGQQVTLSCSPISGHRSVSWYQQTPGQGLQFLFEYFSETQRNKGNFPGRFSGRQFSNSRSEMNVSTLELGDSALYLCASSAGTDVYNEQFFGPGTRLTVL.

J is TRBJ1-2 and V is TRBV6-5; 12 bases map to TRBD1. The V gene's germline CDR1 is MNHEY and CDR2 SVGAGI. The V and J ends lost 0 bases and 5 bases, in that order; junction bases with no gene match: 4. The CDR3 extends over 16 amino acids. In nucleotides, the CDR3 is TGTGCCAGCAGTTACTCGAGGGGACAGGGGGCTTATGGCTACACCTTC. The encoded protein is CASSYSRGQGAYGYTF.

The chain recombines TRBV27 with TRBJ2-7; tentative D call: TRBD1 (6 bases). The V gene lost 5 bases and the J gene lost 6 bases, with 17 bases spanning the gap. In germline, CDR1 is MNHEY, CDR2 SMNVEV (reference sequence). The CDR3 has 14 residues. The CDR3 DNA follows: TGTGCCAGCAGTCCCTGGGACAACTCATCCGAGCAGTACTTC. Translation: CASSPWDNSSEQYF.

A few counts support this clone. The chain joins TRBV11-3 to TRBJ2-7; 10 bases align to TRBD1. CDR3 length: 15 residues. Germline V lookup: CDR1 SGHNT, CDR2 YENEEA. Germline trimming cut 5 bases from V and 2 bases from J; bases unmatched to any gene: 6. CDR3 nucleotide sequence: TGTGCCAGCAGCCTCGGGACAGGGGAACCCTACGAGCAGTACTTC. This encodes CASSLGTGEPYEQYF.

The J gene is TRBJ2-7, the V gene TRBV5-6, with D perhaps matching TRBD1 (6 bases). Germline CDR1 SGHDT, CDR2 YYEEEE. Trimming removed 1 base at V and 3 bases at J, with 8 bases between. The CDR3 spans 13 residues. The CDR3 loop reads CASSLRGIYEQYF. The CDR3 bases are TGTGCCAGCAGCTTGAGGGGGATCTACGAGCAGTACTTC.

The chain uses TRBV5-4 and TRBJ2-3; 9 nucleotides agree with TRBD2. V trimming: 2 bases; J trimming: 3 bases; junction bases outside the gene matches: 7. Germline CDR1 is SGHNT and CDR2 is YYREEE (reference sequence). The length of the CDR3 is 16 residues. CDR3 sequence (DNA): TGTGCCAGCAGCTTATCGCCTAGCGGGGTTACAGATACGCAGTATTTT. Protein: CASSLSPSGVTDTQYF.

The chain uses TRBV30 and TRBJ1-6; TRBD1 might be the D (5 bases). Germline CDR1 and CDR2: GTSNPN and SVGIG (reference sequence). There are 14 residues in the CDR3. The V end lost 5 bases, the J end lost 8 bases, and 16 bases lay between the germline ends. DNA for the CDR3: TGTGCCTGGGTCGGGATGGGGGGACATTCACCCCTCCACTTT. Amino acid sequence: CAWVGMGGHSPLHF.

This clone has a handful of counts. V and J are TRBV5-1 and TRBJ1-1; possible D gene TRBD1, 5 bases. CDR3 length: 15 amino acids. The V and J ends lost 4 bases and 0 bases respectively, with 13 bases between them. Germline CDR1 SGHRS, CDR2 YFSETQ. CDR3 nucleotides: TGCGCCAGCAGCGGGGAGGGGCGAATGAACACTGAAGCTTTCTTT. Its protein is CASSGEGRMNTEAFF.

V is TRBV19 and J is TRBJ1-1; TRBD1 is a possible D gene (5 bases). The CDR3 loop spans 16 amino acids. Germline-derived CDR1 and CDR2 are LNHDA and SQIVND (reference sequence). V was cut by 4 bases and J by 1 base, with 16 bases left in between. The CDR3 reads CASSTPPGRPNTEAFF. The CDR3 DNA reads as TGTGCCAGTAGTACCCCACCGGGACGGCCGAACACTGAAGCTTTCTTT.

The gene calls are TRBV7-3 and TRBJ1-1, with D possibly TRBD1 on 6 matching bases. Germline assignment: CDR1 SGHTA and CDR2 FQGTGA. The CDR3 runs to 15 residues. V was trimmed by 2 bases and J by 2 bases, leaving 12 bases between them. CDR3 protein: CASSLSGGGNTEAFF. As DNA, the CDR3 is TGTGCCAGCAGCTTATCGGGGGGCGGTAACACTGAAGCTTTCTTT.

This chain connects TRBV10-3 to TRBJ2-5; 7 bases line up with TRBD2. This CDR3 contains 14 residues. CDR1 and CDR2 (germline): ENHRY, SYGVKD. The V segment lost 0 bases and the J segment 5 bases; nucleotides outside the gene matches: 3. This CDR3 is CAISESGGTETQYF. CDR3 sequence (DNA): TGTGCCATCAGTGAGTCGGGAGGGACGGAGACCCAGTACTTC.

This clone has only a few counts. V usage is TRBV5-1 and J usage is TRBJ2-2; a possible D gene is TRBD1 (5 bases). Germline V gene sequence: CDR1 SGHRS, CDR2 YFSETQ. V lost 8 bases and J lost 1, with 9 bases in between. The CDR3 has 13 residues. CDR3 region: CASTTGNTGELFF. DNA of the CDR3: TGCGCCAGTACAACAGGGAACACCGGGGAGCTGTTTTTT.

The V call is TRBV7-9, the J call TRBJ1-5, with a possible D match to TRBD1 (6 bases). This CDR3 is built from 13 residues. Looked up from germline, CDR1 is SEHNR and CDR2 is FQNEAQ (reference sequence). Trimming shortened V by 6 bases and J by 5 bases, and 11 bases separated the two germline ends. The CDR3 is CASSSDSYQPQHF. CDR3 nucleotide sequence: TGTGCCAGCAGTTCGGACAGCTATCAGCCCCAGCATTTT. Looking up the rest from reference TRBV7-9 and TRBJ1-5 gives the full variable domain: DTGVSQNPRHKITKRGQNVTFRCDPISEHNRLYWYRQTLGQGPEFLTYFQNEAQLEKSRLLSDRFSAERPKGSFSTLEIQRTEQGDSAMYLCASSSDSYQPQHFGDGTRLSIL.

The rearrangement links TRBV3-1 (or the pseudogene TRBV3-2) to TRBJ2-7; 9 positions agree with TRBD1. Germline lookup yields CDR1 LGHDT and CDR2 YNNKEL (reference sequence). CDR3 length: 15 amino acids. Trimming cost V 1 base and J 6 bases; bases outside gene matches: 7. The CDR3, as DNA: TGTGCCAGCAGCCAAGGGACAGGGGTTGTCCGCGAGCAGTACTTC. It yields the protein CASSQGTGVVREQYF.

This chain uses TRBV4-3 with TRBJ1-1, with D perhaps matching TRBD1 (5 bases). The V and J ends lost 0 bases and 4 bases respectively, with 15 bases between them. Germline CDR1 and CDR2: LGHNA and YSLEER. The CDR3 has 16 amino acids. CDR3 bases: TGCGCCAGCAGCCAAGAGGCCAGGGCGGCGTCCACTGAAGCTTTCTTT. It yields the protein CASSQEARAASTEAFF.